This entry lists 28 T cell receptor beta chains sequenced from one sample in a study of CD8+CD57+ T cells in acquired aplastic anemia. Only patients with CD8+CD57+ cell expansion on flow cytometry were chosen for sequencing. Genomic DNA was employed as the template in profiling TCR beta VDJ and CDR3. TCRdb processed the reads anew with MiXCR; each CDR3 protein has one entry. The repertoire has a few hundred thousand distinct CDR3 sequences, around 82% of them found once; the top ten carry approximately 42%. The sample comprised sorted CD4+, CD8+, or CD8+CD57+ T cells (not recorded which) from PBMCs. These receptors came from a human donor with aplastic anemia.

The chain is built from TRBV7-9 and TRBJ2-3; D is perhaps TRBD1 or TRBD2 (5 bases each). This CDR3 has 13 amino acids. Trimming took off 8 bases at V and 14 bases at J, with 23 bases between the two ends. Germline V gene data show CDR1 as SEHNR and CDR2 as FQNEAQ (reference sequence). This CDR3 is CASGVGATVGPYF. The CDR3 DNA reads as TGTGCCAGCGGGGTCGGGGCGACTGTTGGGCCGTATTTT.

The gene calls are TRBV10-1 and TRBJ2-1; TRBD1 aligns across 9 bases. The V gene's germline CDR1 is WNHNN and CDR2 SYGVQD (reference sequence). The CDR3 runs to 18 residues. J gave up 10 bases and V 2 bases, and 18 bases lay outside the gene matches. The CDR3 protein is CASSEVHLGTGRLYEQFF. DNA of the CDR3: TGCGCCAGCAGTGAGGTACATCTAGGGACAGGGAGGTTGTACGAGCAGTTCTTC.

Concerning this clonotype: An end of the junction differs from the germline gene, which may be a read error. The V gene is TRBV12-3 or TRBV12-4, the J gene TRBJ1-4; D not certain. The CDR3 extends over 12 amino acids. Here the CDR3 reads CASSPLNEKLFF. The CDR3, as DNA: TGTGCCAGCAGTCCCTTAAATGAGAAACTGTTTTTT.

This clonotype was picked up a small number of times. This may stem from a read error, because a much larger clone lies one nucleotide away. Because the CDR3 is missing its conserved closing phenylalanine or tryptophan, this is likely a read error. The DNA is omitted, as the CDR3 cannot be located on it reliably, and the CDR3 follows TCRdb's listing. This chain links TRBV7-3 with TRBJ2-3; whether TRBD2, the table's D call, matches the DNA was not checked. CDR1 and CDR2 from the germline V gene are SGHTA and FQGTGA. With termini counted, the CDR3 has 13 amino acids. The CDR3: CASSLSGGGQDEV.

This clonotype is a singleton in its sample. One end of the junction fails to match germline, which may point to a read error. CDR3 coding DNA: TGTGCCACCAGCAGACGGGACACTGAAGCTTTCTTT. Its translation: CATSRRDTEAFF. This rearrangement joins TRBV7-3 to TRBJ1-1; unclear D gene. Germline CDR1 SGHTA, CDR2 FQGTGA. This CDR3 has 12 residues.

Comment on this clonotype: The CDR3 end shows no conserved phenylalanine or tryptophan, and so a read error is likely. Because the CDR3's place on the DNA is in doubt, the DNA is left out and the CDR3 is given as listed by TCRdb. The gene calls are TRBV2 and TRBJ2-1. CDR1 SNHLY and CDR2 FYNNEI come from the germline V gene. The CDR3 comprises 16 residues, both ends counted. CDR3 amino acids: CASSQRGGTGKDEQFG.

CDR3 in amino acids: CASSEGYGYTF. CDR3 in DNA: TGTGCCAGCAGTGAGGGCTATGGCTACACCTTC. The V call is TRBV2, the J call TRBJ1-2; D gene uncertain. Germline-derived CDR1 and CDR2 are SNHLY and FYNNEI. Trimming took 3 bases from V and 4 from J, leaving 3 bases between them. The CDR3 spans 11 residues.

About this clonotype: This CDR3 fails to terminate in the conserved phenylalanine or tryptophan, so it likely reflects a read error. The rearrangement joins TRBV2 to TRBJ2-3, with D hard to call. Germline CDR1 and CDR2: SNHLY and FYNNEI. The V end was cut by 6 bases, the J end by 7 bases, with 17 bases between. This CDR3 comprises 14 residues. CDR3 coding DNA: TGTGCCAGCAGCTTTGAGGCAGACCGCAATACGCAGTATTAC. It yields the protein CASSFEADRNTQYY.

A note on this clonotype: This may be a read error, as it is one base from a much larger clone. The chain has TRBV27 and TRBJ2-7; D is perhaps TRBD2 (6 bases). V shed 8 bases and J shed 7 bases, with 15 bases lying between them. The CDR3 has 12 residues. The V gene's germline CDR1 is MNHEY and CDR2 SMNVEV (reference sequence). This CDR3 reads CASQTSNNEQYF. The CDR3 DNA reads TGTGCCAGCCAGACTAGTAACAATGAGCAGTACTTC.

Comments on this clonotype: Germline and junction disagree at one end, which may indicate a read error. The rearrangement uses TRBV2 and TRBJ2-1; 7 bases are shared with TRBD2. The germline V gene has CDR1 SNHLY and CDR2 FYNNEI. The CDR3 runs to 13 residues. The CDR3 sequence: CASGQGGAGTLSF. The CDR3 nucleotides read TGTGCCAGCGGGCAGGGAGGAGCGGGAACTCTATCCTTC.

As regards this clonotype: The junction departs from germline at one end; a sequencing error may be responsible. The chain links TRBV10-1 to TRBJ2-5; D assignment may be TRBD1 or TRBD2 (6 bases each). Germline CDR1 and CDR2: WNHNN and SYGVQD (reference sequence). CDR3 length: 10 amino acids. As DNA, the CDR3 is TGCGCCCTGGAGGGGGAGACCCAGTGCTTC. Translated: CALEGETQCF.

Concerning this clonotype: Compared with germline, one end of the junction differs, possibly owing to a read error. The CDR3 here is CASSLESGEGTQYF. CDR3 coding DNA: TGTGCCAGCAGCTTGGAATCGGGGGAAGGTACGCAGTATTTT. The chain couples TRBV5-1 to TRBJ2-3; a weak D match, TRBD2 (6 bases). This CDR3 contains 14 residues. Germline V CDR1 and CDR2: SGHRS, YFSETQ.

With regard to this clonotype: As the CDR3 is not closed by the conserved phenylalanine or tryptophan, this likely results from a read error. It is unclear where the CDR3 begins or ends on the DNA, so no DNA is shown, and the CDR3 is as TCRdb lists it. CDR3 amino acids: CASSHAVTSGRDE. The rearrangement joins TRBV7-9 to TRBJ2-3; the table assigns TRBD2, which was not confirmed against the DNA. Germline lookup yields CDR1 SEHNR and CDR2 FQNEAQ (reference sequence). Counting both end residues, the CDR3 totals 13 amino acids.

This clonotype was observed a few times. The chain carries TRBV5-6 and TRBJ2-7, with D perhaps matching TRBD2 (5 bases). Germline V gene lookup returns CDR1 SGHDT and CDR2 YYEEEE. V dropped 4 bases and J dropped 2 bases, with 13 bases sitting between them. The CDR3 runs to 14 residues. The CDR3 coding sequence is TGTGCCAGCAGCGTGGAGAGGGTAGCCTACGAGCAGTACTTC. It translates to CASSVERVAYEQYF. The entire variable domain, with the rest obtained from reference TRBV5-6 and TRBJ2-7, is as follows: DAGVTQSPTHLIKTRGQQVTLRCSPKSGHDTVSWYQQALGQGPQFIFQYYEEEERQRGNFPDRFSGHQFPNYSSELNVNALLLGDSALYLCASSVERVAYEQYFGPGTRLTVT.

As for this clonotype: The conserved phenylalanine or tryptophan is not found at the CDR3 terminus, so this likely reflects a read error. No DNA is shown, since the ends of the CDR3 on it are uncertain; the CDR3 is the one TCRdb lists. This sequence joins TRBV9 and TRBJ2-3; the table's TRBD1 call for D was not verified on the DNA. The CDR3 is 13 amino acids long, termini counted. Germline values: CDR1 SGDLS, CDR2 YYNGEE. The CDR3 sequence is CASSPAGPGDTGV.

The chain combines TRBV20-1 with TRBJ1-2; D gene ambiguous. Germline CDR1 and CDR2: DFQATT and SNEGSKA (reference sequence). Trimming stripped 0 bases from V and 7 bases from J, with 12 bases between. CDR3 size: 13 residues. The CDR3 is CSARDSMISGYTF. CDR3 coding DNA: TGCAGTGCTAGAGACTCCATGATCTCTGGCTACACCTTC.

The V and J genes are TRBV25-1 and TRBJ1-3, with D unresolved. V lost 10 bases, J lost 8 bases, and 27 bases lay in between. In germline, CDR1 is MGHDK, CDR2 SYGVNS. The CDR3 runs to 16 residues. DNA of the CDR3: TGTGCCACCTCAAACCATAGGCAGGCTTATGGCTACACCATATATTTT. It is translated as CATSNHRQAYGYTIYF.

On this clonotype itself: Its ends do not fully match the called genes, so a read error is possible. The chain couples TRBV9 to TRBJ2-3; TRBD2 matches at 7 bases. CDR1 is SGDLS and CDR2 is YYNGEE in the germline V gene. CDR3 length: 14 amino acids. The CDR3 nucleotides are TGTGCCAGCAGCGGATTAGCGGGTAACGCCGGGGAGCATTTT. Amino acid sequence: CASSGLAGNAGEHF.

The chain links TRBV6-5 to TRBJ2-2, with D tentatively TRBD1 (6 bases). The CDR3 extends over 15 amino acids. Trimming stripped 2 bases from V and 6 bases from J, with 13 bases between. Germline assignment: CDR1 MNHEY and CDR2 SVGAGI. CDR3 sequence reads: CASSYVQGWAGELFF. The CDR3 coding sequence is TGTGCCAGCAGTTACGTGCAGGGGTGGGCCGGGGAGCTGTTTTTT.

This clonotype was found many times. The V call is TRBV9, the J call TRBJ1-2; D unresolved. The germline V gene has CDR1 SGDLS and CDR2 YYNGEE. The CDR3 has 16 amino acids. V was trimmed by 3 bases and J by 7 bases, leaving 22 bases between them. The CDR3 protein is CASSAIPARLGIGYTF. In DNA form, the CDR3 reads TGTGCCAGCAGCGCAATCCCCGCCAGACTGGGAATTGGCTACACCTTC.

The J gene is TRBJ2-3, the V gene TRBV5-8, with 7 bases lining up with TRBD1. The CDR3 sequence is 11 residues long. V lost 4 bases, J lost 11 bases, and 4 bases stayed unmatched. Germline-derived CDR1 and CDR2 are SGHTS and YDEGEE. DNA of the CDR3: TGTGCCAGCAGCCTCCGGGACAGGCAGTATTTT. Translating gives CASSLRDRQYF.

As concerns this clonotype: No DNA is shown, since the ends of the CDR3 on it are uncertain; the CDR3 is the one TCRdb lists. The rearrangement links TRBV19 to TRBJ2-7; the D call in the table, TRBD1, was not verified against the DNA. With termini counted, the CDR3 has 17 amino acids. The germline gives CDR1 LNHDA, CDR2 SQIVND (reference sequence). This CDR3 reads CASSIGQWSGYTFGSDV.

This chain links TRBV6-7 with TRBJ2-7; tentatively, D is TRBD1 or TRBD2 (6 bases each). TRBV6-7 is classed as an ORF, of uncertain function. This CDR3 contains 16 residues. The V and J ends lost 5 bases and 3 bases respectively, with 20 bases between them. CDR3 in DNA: TGTGCCAGCAGTGAATCGGGGGAACAGGGTAACTACGAGCAGTACTTC. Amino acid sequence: CASSESGEQGNYEQYF.

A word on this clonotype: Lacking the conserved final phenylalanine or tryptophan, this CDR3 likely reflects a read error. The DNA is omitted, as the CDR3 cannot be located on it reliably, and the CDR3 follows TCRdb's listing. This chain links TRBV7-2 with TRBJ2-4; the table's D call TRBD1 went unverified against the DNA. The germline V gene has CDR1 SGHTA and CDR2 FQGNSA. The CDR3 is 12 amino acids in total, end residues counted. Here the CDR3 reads CASSFAPNGTAL.

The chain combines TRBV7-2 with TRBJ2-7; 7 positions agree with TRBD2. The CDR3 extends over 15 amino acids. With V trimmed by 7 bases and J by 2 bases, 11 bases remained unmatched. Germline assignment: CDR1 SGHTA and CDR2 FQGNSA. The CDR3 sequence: CASTVQAGEPYEQYF. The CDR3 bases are TGTGCCAGCACCGTCCAGGCGGGGGAACCCTACGAGCAGTACTTC.

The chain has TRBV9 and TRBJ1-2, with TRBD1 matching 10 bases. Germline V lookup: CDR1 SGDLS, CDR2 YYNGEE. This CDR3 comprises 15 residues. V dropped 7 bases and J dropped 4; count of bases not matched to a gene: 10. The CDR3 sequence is CASGGAGTGAYGYTF. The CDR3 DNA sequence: TGTGCCAGCGGAGGAGCTGGGACAGGGGCCTATGGCTACACCTTC.

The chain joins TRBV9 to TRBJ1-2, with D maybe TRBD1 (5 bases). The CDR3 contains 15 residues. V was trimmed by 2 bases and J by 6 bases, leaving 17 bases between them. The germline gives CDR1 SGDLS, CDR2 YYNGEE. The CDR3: CASSVLAGGYNGYTF. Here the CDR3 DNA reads TGTGCCAGCAGCGTTCTAGCGGGGGGTTACAATGGCTACACCTTC.

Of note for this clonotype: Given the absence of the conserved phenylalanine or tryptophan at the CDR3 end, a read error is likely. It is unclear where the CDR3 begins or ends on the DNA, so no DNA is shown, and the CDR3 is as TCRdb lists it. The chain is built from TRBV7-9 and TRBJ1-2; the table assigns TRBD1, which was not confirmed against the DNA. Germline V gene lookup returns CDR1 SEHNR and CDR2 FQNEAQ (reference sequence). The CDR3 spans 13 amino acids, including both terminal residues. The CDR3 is CASSRGLDSGDTL.